A selection of T cell receptor beta chains follows, all from one sample in a study of control samples from healthy donors and cancer patients. The protocol was immunoSEQ multiplex PCR, while the TCRdb copy is restricted to in-frame clones and leaves out a portion. The repertoire holds 60,000 to 70,000 clones, with approximately 84% as singletons. What was sequenced was PBMCs. These TCRs come from a woman aged 45-60 years with lung cancer. The CDR3 runs from the conserved cysteine through the conserved F or W. D genes are given only for firm matches. The size entry is marked missing in some rows and otherwise reads once, few, many or a size class.

clone_size,d_call,j_call,v_call,cdr3_aa,cdr3_nt
NA,NA,TRBJ2-5,TRBV7-6,CASSFNPGETQYF,TGTGCCAGCAGCTTTAACCCAGGGGAGACCCAGTACTTC
once,TRBD1,TRBJ1-1,TRBV6-1,CASSEPGSPGGQGRPMNTEAFF,TGTGCCAGCAGTGAACCGGGATCACCAGGGGGTCAGGGGCGTCCCATGAACACTGAAGCTTTCTTT
NA,NA,TRBJ1-1,TRBV28,CASSLIIDLTEAFF,TGTGCCAGCAGTTTAATAATCGACTTAACTGAAGCTTTCTTT
NA,NA,TRBJ1-1,TRBV24-1,CATSDFTGAGTARAFF,TGTGCCACCAGTGATTTTACTGGCGCGGGCACGGCCCGAGCTTTCTTT
NA,NA,TRBJ1-1,TRBV19,CATKSDTGSVTEAFF,TGTGCCACCAAAAGTGACACGGGGTCCGTTACTGAAGCTTTCTTT
NA,NA,TRBJ2-2,TRBV11-2,CASSPRGDGELFF,TGTGCCAGCAGCCCGAGAGGGGACGGGGAGCTGTTTTTT
NA,NA,TRBJ1-2,TRBV3-1/TRBV3-2,CASSQGQGDYGYTF,TGTGCCAGCAGCCAAGGGCAGGGCGACTATGGCTACACCTTC
NA,NA,TRBJ1-6,TRBV12-3/TRBV12-4,CASNTGNSPLHF,TGTGCCAGCAATACAGGGAATTCACCCCTCCACTTT
NA,NA,TRBJ1-1,TRBV12-3/TRBV12-4,CASSREAEAFF,TGTGCCAGCAGCCGCGAGGCTGAAGCTTTCTTT
NA,NA,TRBJ2-1,TRBV4-1,CASSQDPGTSSFSYNEQFF,TGCGCCAGCAGCCAGGATCCGGGGACATCATCCTTCTCCTACAATGAGCAGTTCTTC
NA,NA,TRBJ1-2,TRBV4-3,CASSQVQRLAHTF,TGCGCCAGCAGCCAAGTTCAACGGCTCGCCCACACCTTC
NA,NA,TRBJ2-1,TRBV7-2,CASSLAGLGYNEQFF,TGTGCCAGCAGCTTAGCAGGGTTGGGCTACAATGAGCAGTTCTTC
NA,TRBD1,TRBJ1-1,TRBV18,CASSPLGQGENTEAFF,TGTGCCAGCTCACCCTTGGGACAGGGAGAGAACACTGAAGCTTTCTTT
NA,TRBD1,TRBJ1-2,TRBV5-1,CASSSTGGKEGYTF,TGCGCCAGCAGCTCAACAGGGGGCAAAGAAGGCTACACCTTC